Reported below is one TCR beta chain. Assay used: immunoSEQ multiplex PCR; TCRdb lists only in-frame clones, some missing. The sample lists about 1.5 million clones; roughly 96% were seen once. The data belong to a study of shared clonotypes between healthy human individuals. Sequencing was carried out using naive CD4+ T cells sorted from blood. Subset given: CD45RA+ positively selected. The sequence was collected from a man younger than 40 in good health.

The CDR3 loop reads CASSPAVGQTYEQYF. CDR3 DNA sequence: TGTGCCAGCTCACCAGCAGTAGGGCAGACCTACGAGCAGTACTTC. The V call is TRBV18, the J call TRBJ2-7; unclear D gene. The length of the CDR3 is 15 residues. From germline, CDR1 is KGHSH and CDR2 LQKENI. The germline V and J ends were trimmed by 2 bases and 2 bases, with 13 bases remaining between them.